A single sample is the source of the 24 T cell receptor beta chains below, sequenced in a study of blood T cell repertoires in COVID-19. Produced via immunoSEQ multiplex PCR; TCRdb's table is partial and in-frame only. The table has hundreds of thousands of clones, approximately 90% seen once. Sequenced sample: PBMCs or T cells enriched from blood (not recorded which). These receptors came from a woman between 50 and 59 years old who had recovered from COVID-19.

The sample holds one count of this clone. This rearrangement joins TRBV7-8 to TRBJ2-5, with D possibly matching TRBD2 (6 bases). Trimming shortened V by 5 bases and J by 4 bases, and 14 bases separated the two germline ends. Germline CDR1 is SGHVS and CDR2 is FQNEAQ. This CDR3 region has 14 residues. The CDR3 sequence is CASSLQVEGETQYF. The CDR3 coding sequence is TGTGCCAGCAGCCTCCAGGTGGAGGGAGAGACCCAGTACTTC.

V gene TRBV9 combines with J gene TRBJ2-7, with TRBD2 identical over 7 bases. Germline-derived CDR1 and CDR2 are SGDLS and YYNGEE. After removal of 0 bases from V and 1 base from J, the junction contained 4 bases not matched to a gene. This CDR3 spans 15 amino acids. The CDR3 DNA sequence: TGTGCCAGCAGCGTAGCCAGCGGGGCTTCCTACGAGCAGTACTTC. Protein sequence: CASSVASGASYEQYF.

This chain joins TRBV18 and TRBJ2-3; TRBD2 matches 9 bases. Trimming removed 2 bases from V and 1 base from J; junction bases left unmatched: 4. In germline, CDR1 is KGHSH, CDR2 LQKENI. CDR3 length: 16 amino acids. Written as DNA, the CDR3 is TGTGCCAGCTCACCAGTGACTAGCGGTCGCACAGATACGCAGTATTTT. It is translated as CASSPVTSGRTDTQYF.

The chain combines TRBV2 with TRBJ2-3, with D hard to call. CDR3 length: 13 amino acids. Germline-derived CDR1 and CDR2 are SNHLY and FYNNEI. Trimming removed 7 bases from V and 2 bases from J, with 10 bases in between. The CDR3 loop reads CASTNLPTDTQYF. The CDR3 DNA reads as TGTGCCAGCACGAACTTACCCACAGATACGCAGTATTTT. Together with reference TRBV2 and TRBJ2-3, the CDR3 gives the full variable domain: EPEVTQTPSHQVTQMGQEVILRCVPISNHLYFYWYRQILGQKVEFLVSFYNNEISEKSEIFDDQFSVERPDGSNFTLKIRSTKLEDSAMYFCASTNLPTDTQYFGPGTRLTVL.

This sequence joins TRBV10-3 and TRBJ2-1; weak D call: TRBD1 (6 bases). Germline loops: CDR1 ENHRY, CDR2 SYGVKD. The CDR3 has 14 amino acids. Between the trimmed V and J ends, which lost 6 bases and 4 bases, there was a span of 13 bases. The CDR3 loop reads CAISRTEKYNEQFF. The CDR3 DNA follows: TGTGCCATCAGCAGGACAGAGAAATACAATGAGCAGTTCTTC.

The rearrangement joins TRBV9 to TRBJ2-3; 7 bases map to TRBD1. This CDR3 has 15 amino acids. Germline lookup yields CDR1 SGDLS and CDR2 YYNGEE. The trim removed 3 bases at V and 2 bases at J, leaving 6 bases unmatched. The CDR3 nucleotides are TGTGCCAGCAGCGCTGCGGACAGGCCCACAGATACGCAGTATTTT. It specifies CASSAADRPTDTQYF.

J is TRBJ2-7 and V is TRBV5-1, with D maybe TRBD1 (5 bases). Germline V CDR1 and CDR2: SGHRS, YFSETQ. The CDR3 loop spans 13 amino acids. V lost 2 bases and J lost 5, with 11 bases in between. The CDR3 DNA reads TGCGCCAGCAGCTTAGGGCAGGGAAACGAGCAGTACTTC. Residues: CASSLGQGNEQYF.

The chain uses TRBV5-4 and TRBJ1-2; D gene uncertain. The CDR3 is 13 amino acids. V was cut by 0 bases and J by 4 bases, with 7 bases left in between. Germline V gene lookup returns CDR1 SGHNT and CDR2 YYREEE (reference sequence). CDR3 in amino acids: CASSLARRYGYTF. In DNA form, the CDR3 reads TGTGCCAGCAGCTTGGCCAGGCGCTATGGCTACACCTTC. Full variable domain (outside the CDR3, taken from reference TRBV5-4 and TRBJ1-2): ETGVTQSPTHLIKTRGQQVTLRCSSQSGHNTVSWYQQALGQGPQFIFQYYREEENGRGNFPPRFSGLQFPNYSSELNVNALELDDSALYLCASSLARRYGYTFGSGTRLTVV.

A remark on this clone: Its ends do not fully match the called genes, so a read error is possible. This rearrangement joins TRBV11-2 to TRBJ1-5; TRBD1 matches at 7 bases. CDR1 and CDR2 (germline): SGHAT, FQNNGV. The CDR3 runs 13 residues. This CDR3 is CASSIDRAQPQHF. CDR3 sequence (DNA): TGTGCCAGCAGCATAGACAGGGCTCAGCCCCAGCATTTT.

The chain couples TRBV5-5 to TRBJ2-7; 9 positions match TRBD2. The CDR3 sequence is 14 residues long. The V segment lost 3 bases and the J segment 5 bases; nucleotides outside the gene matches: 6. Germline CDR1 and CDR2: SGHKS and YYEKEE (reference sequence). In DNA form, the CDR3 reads TGTGCCAGCAGCTCGCTAGCGGGAAGCGACGAGCAGTACTTC. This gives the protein CASSSLAGSDEQYF. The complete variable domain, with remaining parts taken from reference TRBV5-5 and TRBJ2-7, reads DAGVTQSPTHLIKTRGQQVTLRCSPISGHKSVSWYQQVLGQGPQFIFQYYEKEERGRGNFPDRFSARQFPNYSSELNVNALLLGDSALYLCASSSLAGSDEQYFGPGTRLTVT.

For the CDR3, the DNA is TGTGCCAGCAGCTTAGTACAGGGAATAGCCAAAAACATTCAGTACTTC. Amino acids: CASSLVQGIAKNIQYF. The rearrangement uses TRBV7-2 and TRBJ2-4; possibly TRBD1 for D (6 bases). Trimming left V 1 base short and J 0 bases short, with 10 bases between. Germline assignment: CDR1 SGHTA and CDR2 FQGNSA. This CDR3 region has 16 residues.

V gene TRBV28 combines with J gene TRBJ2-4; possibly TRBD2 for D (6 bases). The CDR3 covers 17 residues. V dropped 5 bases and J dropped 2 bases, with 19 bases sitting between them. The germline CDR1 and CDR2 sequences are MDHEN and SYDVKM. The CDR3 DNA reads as TGTGCCAGCAGTCTCCCACCCCAAGCGGGCCCCAAAAACATTCAGTACTTC. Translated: CASSLPPQAGPKNIQYF.

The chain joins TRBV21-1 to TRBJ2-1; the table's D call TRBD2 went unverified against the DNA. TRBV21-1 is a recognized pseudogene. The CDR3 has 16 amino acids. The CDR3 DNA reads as TGTGCCAGCAGCAAAGGTGAACTAGCGGGTACCAATGAGCAGTTCTTC. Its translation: CASSKGELAGTNEQFF.

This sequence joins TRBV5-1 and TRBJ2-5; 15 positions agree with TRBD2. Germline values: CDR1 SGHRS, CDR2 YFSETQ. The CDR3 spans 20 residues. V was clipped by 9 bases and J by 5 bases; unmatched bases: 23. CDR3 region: CATINLGGLAGGPMKETQYF. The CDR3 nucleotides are TGCGCCACCATTAACTTGGGGGGACTAGCGGGAGGTCCCATGAAGGAGACCCAGTACTTC.

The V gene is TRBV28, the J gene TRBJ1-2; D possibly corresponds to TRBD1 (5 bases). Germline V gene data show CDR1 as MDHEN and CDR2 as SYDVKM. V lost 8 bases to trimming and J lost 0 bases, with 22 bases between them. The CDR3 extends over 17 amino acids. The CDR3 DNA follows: TGTGCCAGCGGAAGTTCTTTTGGGACTGGAGCTAACTATGGCTACACCTTC. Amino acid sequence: CASGSSFGTGANYGYTF.

The CDR3 is CASRPQGTGNQPQHF. As DNA, the CDR3 is TGTGCCAGCAGACCCCAGGGGACGGGCAATCAGCCCCAGCATTTT. The V and J genes are TRBV6-5 and TRBJ1-5; D may be TRBD1 (6 bases). This CDR3 has 15 residues. Trimming removed 6 bases at V and 2 bases at J, with 14 bases between. Per the germline V gene, CDR1 is MNHEY and CDR2 is SVGAGI.

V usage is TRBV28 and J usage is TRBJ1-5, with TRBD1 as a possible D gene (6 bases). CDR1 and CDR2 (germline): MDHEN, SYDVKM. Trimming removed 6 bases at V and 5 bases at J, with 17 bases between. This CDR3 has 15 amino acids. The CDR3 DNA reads TGTGCCAGCAGCGCTATAGGGACACCCGATCAGCCCCAGCATTTT. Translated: CASSAIGTPDQPQHF.

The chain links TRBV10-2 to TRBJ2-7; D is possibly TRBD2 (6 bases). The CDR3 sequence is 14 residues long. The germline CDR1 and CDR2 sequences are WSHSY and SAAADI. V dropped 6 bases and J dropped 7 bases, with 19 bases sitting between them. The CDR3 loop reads CASSPGLPGEEQYF. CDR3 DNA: TGCGCCAGCAGCCCGGGACTCCCTGGGGAAGAGCAGTACTTC.

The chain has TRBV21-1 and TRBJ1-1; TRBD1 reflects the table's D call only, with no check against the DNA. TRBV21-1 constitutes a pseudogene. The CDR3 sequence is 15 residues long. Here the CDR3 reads CASSKFGDRATEAFF. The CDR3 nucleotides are TGTGCCAGCAGCAAATTCGGGGACAGGGCCACTGAAGCTTTCTTT.

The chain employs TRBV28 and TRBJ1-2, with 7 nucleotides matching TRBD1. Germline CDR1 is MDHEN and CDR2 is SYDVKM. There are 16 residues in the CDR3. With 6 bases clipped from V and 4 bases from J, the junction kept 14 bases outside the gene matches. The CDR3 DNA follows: TGTGCCAGCAGCCTTGCTCTACAGGGGACGGTCTATGGCTACACCTTC. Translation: CASSLALQGTVYGYTF.

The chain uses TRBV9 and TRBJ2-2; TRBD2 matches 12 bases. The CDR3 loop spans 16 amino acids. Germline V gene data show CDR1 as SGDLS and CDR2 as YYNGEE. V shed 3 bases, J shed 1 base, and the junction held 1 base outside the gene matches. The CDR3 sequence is CASSASGRENTGELFF. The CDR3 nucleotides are TGTGCCAGCAGCGCTAGCGGGAGGGAGAACACCGGGGAGCTGTTTTTT.

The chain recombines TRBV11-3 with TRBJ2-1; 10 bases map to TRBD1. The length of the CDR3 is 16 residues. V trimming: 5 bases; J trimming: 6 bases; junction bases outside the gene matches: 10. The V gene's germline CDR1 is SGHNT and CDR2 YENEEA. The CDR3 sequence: CASSLRPGQGTNEQFF. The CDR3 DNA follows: TGTGCCAGCAGCCTAAGACCGGGACAGGGGACCAATGAGCAGTTCTTC.

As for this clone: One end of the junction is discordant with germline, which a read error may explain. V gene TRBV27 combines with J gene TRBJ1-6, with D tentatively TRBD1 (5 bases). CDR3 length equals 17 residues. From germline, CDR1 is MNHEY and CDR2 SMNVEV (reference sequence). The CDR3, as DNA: TGTGCCAGCAGTTTACAGGGAATTGGGTCCTTTAATTCACCCCTCCACTTT. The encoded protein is CASSLQGIGSFNSPLHF.

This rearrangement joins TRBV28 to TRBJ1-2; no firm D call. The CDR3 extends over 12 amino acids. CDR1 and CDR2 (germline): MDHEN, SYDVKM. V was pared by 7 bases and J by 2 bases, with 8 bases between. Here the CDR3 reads CASKTTNYGYTF. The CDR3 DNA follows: TGTGCCAGCAAGACAACGAACTATGGCTACACCTTC.